A single sample is the source of the 29 T cell receptor beta chains below, sequenced in a study of T cell changes during pregnancy in multiple sclerosis. Generated by immunoSEQ multiplex PCR, the TCRdb table keeps only in-frame clones and is missing some. The table records roughly 38,000 clones, approximately 94% of them present only once. This material consisted of CD4+ T cells from peripheral blood mononuclear cells, taken in the third trimester of pregnancy. The source of these receptors is a female donor with multiple sclerosis, enrolled in a pregnancy study.

The chain joins TRBV2 to TRBJ2-7, with D perhaps TRBD1 (6 bases). CDR1 is SNHLY and CDR2 is FYNNEI in the germline V gene. The CDR3 length is 16 residues. Trimming took off 6 bases at V and 5 bases at J, with 23 bases between the two ends. The DNA of the CDR3 is TGTGCCAGCAGGGCCACGCTTATCCGGGACATCCACGAGCAGTACTTC. Translating gives CASRATLIRDIHEQYF.

The chain uses TRBV11-3 and TRBJ2-3; 10 positions match TRBD2. Germline lookup yields CDR1 SGHNT and CDR2 YENEEA. The CDR3 is made up of 17 amino acids. V trimming: 1 base; J trimming: 4 bases; junction bases outside the gene matches: 8. CDR3 sequence reads: CASSLVVVAGGSDTQYF. CDR3 nucleotide sequence: TGTGCCAGCAGCTTAGTAGTGGTAGCGGGAGGTTCAGATACGCAGTATTTT.

The V gene is TRBV19, the J gene TRBJ1-5; D gene uncertain. V gave up 3 bases and J gave up 4 bases, with 10 bases separating them. Germline V lookup: CDR1 LNHDA, CDR2 SQIVND (reference sequence). CDR3 length: 14 residues. The CDR3, as DNA: TGTGCCAGTAGTATCCCCCCCCCTAATCAGCCCCAGCATTTT. This encodes CASSIPPPNQPQHF.

This clone came up once. The rearrangement joins TRBV2 to TRBJ2-3; possible D gene TRBD1, 6 bases. The germline V gene encodes CDR1 SNHLY and CDR2 FYNNEI. The CDR3 covers 14 residues. The V end was cut by 4 bases, the J end by 3 bases, with 11 bases between. The CDR3 DNA sequence: TGTGCCAGCAGTGCGCGGACAGATACAGATACGCAGTATTTT. Translation gives CASSARTDTDTQYF.

The J gene is TRBJ2-3, the V gene TRBV4-2, with D perhaps TRBD2 (6 bases). V dropped 2 bases and J dropped 5 bases, with 23 bases sitting between them. The germline gives CDR1 LGHNA, CDR2 YNFKEQ. This CDR3 is 18 amino acids long. The DNA for the CDR3 is TGTGCCAGCAGCCAACCCTCAGTGCGGGAAGGCTCGGTAGATACGCAGTATTTT. It is translated as CASSQPSVREGSVDTQYF.

This clone has more than one count but fewer than ten. The chain uses TRBV29-1 and TRBJ1-1; a weak D match, TRBD1 (5 bases). The CDR3 covers 15 residues. From germline, CDR1 is SQVTM and CDR2 ANQGSEA. The V and J ends lost 7 bases and 0 bases respectively, with 18 bases between them. The CDR3, as DNA: TGCAGCGACCTTGCCCAGGGCGGCATGAACACTGAAGCTTTCTTT. Protein sequence: CSDLAQGGMNTEAFF.

The J gene is TRBJ2-2, the V gene TRBV6-5; no clear D. The CDR3 is 13 amino acids. The germline CDR1 and CDR2 sequences are MNHEY and SVGAGI. V lost 6 bases and J lost 5, with 10 bases in between. The CDR3 loop is CASRKPRTGELFF. The CDR3 DNA sequence: TGTGCCAGCAGAAAGCCGAGAACCGGGGAGCTGTTTTTT.

The chain uses TRBV7-7 and TRBJ1-2; 8 bases are a match to TRBD1. Losses at the gene ends were 5 bases for V and 8 bases for J; bases not matched to a gene: 4. Germline V gives CDR1 SSHAT, CDR2 FNYEAQ (reference sequence). This CDR3 contains 12 residues. Written as DNA, the CDR3 is TGTGCCAGCAGCCGACAGGGGTACGGCTACACCTTC. Its translation: CASSRQGYGYTF.

The chain couples TRBV10-3 to TRBJ2-5; perhaps TRBD1 as D (5 bases). The J call may be wrong; the DNA end is better matched by TRBJ2-7. CDR1 is ENHRY, CDR2 SYGVKD, per germline. CDR3 length equals 13 residues. CDR3 protein: CAIRGAGTYEQYF. The CDR3 nucleotides are TGTGCCATCAGAGGGGCCGGAACCTACGAGCAGTACTTC.

This clone was recorded only once. V is TRBV4-2 and J is TRBJ1-3; D unresolved. Trimming cost V 1 base and J 2 bases, with 12 bases left between them. The CDR3 loop spans 16 amino acids. Per germline, CDR1 LGHNA and CDR2 YNFKEQ. The CDR3 sequence is CASSQGAGIAGNTIYF. The CDR3 nucleotides read TGTGCCAGCAGCCAAGGCGCGGGGATTGCTGGAAACACCATATATTTT.

The chain recombines TRBV4-2 with TRBJ1-3; D ambiguous. V was trimmed by 6 bases and J by 4 bases, leaving 16 bases between them. Germline V gene sequence: CDR1 LGHNA, CDR2 YNFKEQ. This CDR3 contains 15 residues. The DNA of the CDR3 is TGTGCCAGCAGACAGCCCTGGATGCCGGGAAACACCATATATTTT. Its translation is CASRQPWMPGNTIYF.

The genes are TRBV7-9 and TRBJ1-4, with TRBD1 identical over 7 bases. Germline CDR1 SEHNR, CDR2 FQNEAQ (reference sequence). V dropped 5 bases and J dropped 0; count of bases not matched to a gene: 6. CDR3 length equals 16 residues. CDR3 loop: CASSAGQAPTNEKLFF. For the CDR3, the DNA is TGTGCCAGCAGCGCCGGACAGGCCCCAACTAATGAAAAACTGTTTTTT.

This chain joins TRBV4-1 and TRBJ2-7; 7 bases align to TRBD2. CDR1 and CDR2 (germline): MGHRA, YSYEKL. CDR3 length equals 16 residues. J gave up 3 bases and V 1 base, and 9 bases lay outside the gene matches. CDR3 nucleotides: TGCGCCAGCAGCCAAGTTCAATCCCCTAGCGGCTACGAGCAGTACTTC. This encodes CASSQVQSPSGYEQYF.

The chain couples TRBV4-2 to TRBJ2-7; TRBD1 aligns across 7 bases. The CDR3 runs 16 residues. Germline V lookup: CDR1 LGHNA, CDR2 YNFKEQ. V shed 0 bases, J shed 4 bases, and the junction held 9 bases outside the gene matches. The CDR3 region has the DNA TGTGCCAGCAGCCAAGATGAGGGGACAGTAGAGTACGAGCAGTACTTC. Its protein is CASSQDEGTVEYEQYF.

V gene TRBV2 combines with J gene TRBJ2-7; a possible D gene is TRBD1 (5 bases). CDR1 is SNHLY and CDR2 is FYNNEI in the germline V gene. The V end was cut by 2 bases, the J end by 5 bases, with 16 bases between. The CDR3 totals 15 residues. The CDR3 nucleotides are TGTGCCAGCAGTGAAAGGGGTCCCCAGGCGGACGAGCAGTACTTC. As protein: CASSERGPQADEQYF.

The count of this clone is one. The CDR3 reads CATKGSSETQYF. The CDR3 nucleotides read TGTGCCACCAAAGGGAGTTCAGAGACCCAGTACTTC. The chain links TRBV6-5 to TRBJ2-5, with a possible D match to TRBD2 (5 bases). The CDR3 consists of 12 residues. The V end lost 10 bases, the J end lost 4 bases, and 13 bases lay between the germline ends. CDR1 is MNHEY and CDR2 is SVGAGI in the germline V gene.

The chain combines TRBV28 with TRBJ2-7; 10 bases are shared with TRBD1. CDR3 length: 14 residues. Per germline, CDR1 MDHEN and CDR2 SYDVKM. Trimming at V came to 5 bases and at J to 5 bases, leaving 6 bases not matched to a gene. CDR3 region: CASSTGTGANEQYF. The CDR3 DNA is TGTGCCAGCAGTACCGGGACAGGGGCTAACGAGCAGTACTTC.

Written as DNA, the CDR3 is TGTGCCAGCAGCTTAGCCGGGACTAGGAACTACGAGCAGTACTTC. This encodes CASSLAGTRNYEQYF. The rearrangement joins TRBV7-8 to TRBJ2-7, with 8 bases identical to TRBD2. The trim removed 0 bases at V and 3 bases at J, leaving 4 bases unmatched. The length of the CDR3 is 15 residues. Per the germline V gene, CDR1 is SGHVS and CDR2 is FQNEAQ.

The genes are TRBV2 and TRBJ2-3, with 8 bases aligning to TRBD2. This CDR3 contains 15 residues. Germline V CDR1 and CDR2: SNHLY, FYNNEI. The V and J ends lost 6 bases and 0 bases, in that order; junction bases with no gene match: 5. CDR3 coding DNA: TGTGCCAGCAGCGTTAGCGGGAAGAGCACAGATACGCAGTATTTT. Translated: CASSVSGKSTDTQYF.

Written as DNA, the CDR3 is TGTGCCAGCAGTGGCCAGGGGTACGAGCAGTACTTC. Protein product: CASSGQGYEQYF. This chain uses TRBV2 with TRBJ2-7; a possible D gene is TRBD1 (6 bases). CDR1 and CDR2 (germline): SNHLY, FYNNEI. The CDR3 consists of 12 residues. With 4 bases removed from V and 4 bases from J, the gap between germline ends came to 8 bases.

The rearrangement uses TRBV19 and TRBJ1-1; TRBD1 matches at 10 bases. Germline V gene sequence: CDR1 LNHDA, CDR2 SQIVND (reference sequence). This CDR3 is built from 17 residues. The junction had 12 bases not matched to a gene; V was cut back by 3 bases and J by 5 bases. In DNA form, the CDR3 reads TGTGCCAGTAGTATCGACCTCCGGGACAGGGGAAGAACTGAAGCTTTCTTT. This codes for CASSIDLRDRGRTEAFF.

This clone has only one observation. The chain combines TRBV19 with TRBJ2-7; D is unclear. CDR1 and CDR2 from the germline V gene are LNHDA and SQIVND (reference sequence). There are 13 residues in the CDR3. Trimming stripped 7 bases from V and 5 bases from J, with 15 bases between. The chain's CDR3 is CASMIDGGDEQYF. The CDR3 nucleotides read TGTGCCAGTATGATCGACGGCGGAGACGAGCAGTACTTC.

The CDR3 spells CASSLGDRDSFYEQYF. CDR3 DNA: TGTGCCAGCAGCCTGGGCGATAGGGACAGCTTCTACGAGCAGTACTTC. V is TRBV4-2 and J is TRBJ2-7, with 7 bases that match TRBD1. This CDR3 contains 16 residues. V was pared by 4 bases and J by 3 bases, with 12 bases of the junction left unmatched. Germline V gives CDR1 LGHNA, CDR2 YNFKEQ.

V gene TRBV7-8 combines with J gene TRBJ1-5, with D tentatively TRBD1 (6 bases). CDR1 SGHVS and CDR2 FQNEAQ come from the germline V gene. V gave up 3 bases and J gave up 5 bases, with 14 bases separating them. The CDR3 is 15 amino acids. The CDR3 DNA sequence: TGTGCCAGCAGCTTTCTCAGGGGTGCCCATCAGCCCCAGCATTTT. As protein: CASSFLRGAHQPQHF.

The chain recombines TRBV11-2 with TRBJ2-1; a possible D gene is TRBD2 (5 bases). V was pared by 5 bases and J by 5 bases, with 16 bases between. CDR3 length equals 15 residues. Germline loops: CDR1 SGHAT, CDR2 FQNNGV. CDR3 sequence (DNA): TGTGCCAGCAGCCACCGGGCGGGTTTCCACAATGAGCAGTTCTTC. It codes for CASSHRAGFHNEQFF.

The chain recombines TRBV25-1 with TRBJ1-4; unclear D gene. The CDR3 spans 15 residues. CDR1 is MGHDK, CDR2 SYGVNS, per germline. V was shortened by 6 bases and J by 7 bases, with 18 bases between the two germline ends. The chain's CDR3 is CASSFALPGGEKLFF. DNA for the CDR3: TGTGCCAGCAGCTTCGCCCTTCCGGGTGGTGAAAAACTGTTTTTT.

The rearrangement joins TRBV11-2 to TRBJ2-1; a weak D match, TRBD2 (5 bases). This CDR3 comprises 16 residues. V shed 4 bases and J shed 2 bases, with 15 bases lying between them. CDR1 and CDR2 (germline): SGHAT, FQNNGV. The CDR3 loop reads CASSYSSGGPYNEQFF. CDR3 DNA: TGTGCCAGCAGCTACTCCAGCGGAGGCCCCTACAATGAGCAGTTCTTC.

This clone has just a few counts. For the CDR3, the DNA is TGTGCCAGCAGTTTCCGACCTAGCGGGAGTATCCAGAGGAACAATGAGCAGTTCTTC. Translated, it gives CASSFRPSGSIQRNNEQFF. The J gene is TRBJ2-1, the V gene TRBV27; 10 bases agree with TRBD2. CDR1 is MNHEY, CDR2 SMNVEV, per germline (reference sequence). V shed 3 bases, J shed 5 bases, and the junction held 16 bases outside the gene matches. CDR3 length: 19 residues.

The rearrangement joins TRBV9 to TRBJ2-3; 11 bases line up with TRBD1. Germline values: CDR1 SGDLS, CDR2 YYNGEE. The trim removed 4 bases at V and 5 bases at J, leaving 9 bases unmatched. There are 16 residues in the CDR3. The CDR3 sequence is CASSPRDRGGQDTQYF. CDR3 sequence (DNA): TGTGCCAGCAGCCCAAGGGACAGGGGGGGGCAAGATACGCAGTATTTT.